This is a list of T cell receptor beta chains from one sample in a study of response to subunit inactivated influenza vaccine. Each CDR3 protein gets one entry after TCRdb re-called the RT-PCR reads with MiXCR. This table holds 650,000 to 800,000 distinct CDR3 sequences, approximately 15% found once. The starting material was PBMCs from blood, obtained approximately 15 days before vaccination. The receptors here all came from a man aged 50-59 years who received an inactivated influenza vaccine. Both conserved end residues are part of each CDR3. The order of the fields is clone size, V gene, D gene, J gene, CDR3 protein, CDR3 DNA. The D gene is left open where the match is weak. Size tells how often a clone was seen (once, few, many) or the class of an expanded clone, and some rows leave it out.

>NA|TRBV4-1|NA|TRBJ2-4
CASSHDSDPKNIQYF
TGCGCCAGCAGCCATGACTCTGATCCCAAAAACATTCAGTACTTC
>few|TRBV7-9|TRBD1|TRBJ1-2
CASSWDSDGGYTF
TGTGCCAGCAGCTGGGACAGCGATGGAGGCTACACCTTC
>few|TRBV7-9|TRBD1|TRBJ1-1
CASSFTTGGTEAFF
TGTGCCAGCAGCTTTACGACAGGGGGCACTGAAGCTTTCTTT
>NA|TRBV29-1|NA|TRBJ1-1
CSVVGHSTEAFF
TGCAGCGTGGTCGGACATTCCACTGAAGCTTTCTTT
>few|TRBV4-1|TRBD2|TRBJ2-7
CASSQVAGEYEQYF
TGCGCCAGCAGCCAAGTTGCGGGGGAGTACGAGCAGTACTTC
>few|TRBV6-6|TRBD1|TRBJ2-7
CASRDRGPHEQYF
TGTGCCAGCCGGGACAGGGGTCCCCACGAGCAGTACTTC
>NA|TRBV11-2|NA|TRBJ2-5
CASSLDGVSETQYF
TGTGCCAGCAGCTTAGATGGGGTTTCCGAGACCCAGTACTTC
>NA|TRBV11-2|TRBD1|TRBJ1-6
CASSFGTGFSPLHF
TGTGCCAGCAGCTTCGGGACAGGTTTTTCACCCCTCCACTTT
>few|TRBV6-2/TRBV6-3|TRBD1|TRBJ2-5
CASKGEAGGRETQYF
TGTGCCAGCAAAGGAGAGGCAGGGGGCCGAGAGACCCAGTACTTC
>few|TRBV20-1|NA|TRBJ2-5
CSARDVDSAIETQYF
TGCAGTGCCAGAGATGTGGATAGCGCGATAGAGACCCAGTACTTC
>few|TRBV5-1|TRBD1|TRBJ1-2
CASRRTGTGEDGYTF
TGCGCCAGCAGGCGAACCGGGACAGGGGAGGATGGCTACACCTTC
>NA|TRBV6-1|NA|TRBJ1-5
CASSPGNSAQPQHF
TGTGCCAGCAGTCCCGGGAATTCGGCACAGCCCCAGCATTTT
>few|TRBV27|NA|TRBJ2-2
CASSPTRVSNTGELFF
TGTGCCAGCAGCCCTACCCGGGTCTCGAACACCGGGGAGCTGTTTTTT
>NA|TRBV6-1|NA|TRBJ2-7
CASRPGRSGEQYF
TGTGCCAGCAGACCCGGCCGATCGGGAGAGCAGTACTTC
>few|TRBV20-1|NA|TRBJ2-1
CSASAGPGYNEQFF
TGCAGTGCTAGCGCGGGCCCCGGGTACAATGAGCAGTTCTTC
>NA|TRBV24-1|NA|TRBJ2-1
CATGSSYGTYNEQFF
TGTGCCACCGGTTCGAGTTACGGTACCTACAATGAGCAGTTCTTC
>NA|TRBV29-1|NA|TRBJ2-5
CSVEDSGSHLGETQYF
TGCAGCGTTGAAGACAGCGGCTCTCACCTAGGGGAGACCCAGTACTTC
>NA|TRBV2|NA|TRBJ2-1
CASNRYSYNEQFF
TGTGCCAGCAACCGGTATTCCTACAATGAGCAGTTCTTC
>NA|TRBV28|NA|TRBJ1-2
CASNSIPSNYGYTF
TGTGCCAGCAATAGTATTCCCTCCAACTATGGCTACACCTTC
>NA|TRBV10-3|NA|TRBJ1-1
CAISEPRGGTEAFF
TGTGCCATCAGTGAACCCAGGGGAGGGACTGAAGCTTTCTTT
>few|TRBV6-5|NA|TRBJ1-6
CASSYGGGRSPLHF
TGTGCCAGCAGTTACGGTGGGGGCCGATCACCCCTCCACTTT
>few|TRBV25-1|NA|TRBJ2-2
CASSEYGGPNTGELFF
TGTGCCAGCAGTGAATATGGGGGGCCAAACACCGGGGAGCTGTTTTTT
>few|TRBV3-1|TRBD2|TRBJ2-3
CASSQISGGARDTQYF
TGTGCCAGCAGCCAAATTAGCGGGGGGGCCAGAGATACGCAGTATTTT
>few|TRBV7-2|TRBD1|TRBJ1-6
CASSLGTGGFGNSPLHF
TGTGCCAGCAGCCTGGGGACAGGGGGCTTTGGGAATTCACCCCTCCACTTT
>few|TRBV6-5|TRBD1|TRBJ1-6
CASSYDRENSPLHF
TGTGCCAGCAGTTACGACAGGGAAAATTCACCCCTCCACTTT
>few|TRBV11-2|NA|TRBJ2-1
CASSSHGRVGYNEQFF
TGTGCCAGCAGCTCGCATGGGCGGGTGGGGTACAATGAGCAGTTCTTC
>NA|TRBV29-1|NA|TRBJ2-5
CSVVPGGARETQYF
TGCAGCGTTGTTCCCGGGGGCGCCCGAGAGACCCAGTACTTC
>NA|TRBV3-1|NA|TRBJ2-7
CASSPARTNYEQYF
TGTGCCAGCAGCCCGGCGAGGACCAATTACGAGCAGTACTTC
>few|TRBV7-3|NA|TRBJ2-3
CASSLTSRSTDTQYF
TGTGCCAGCAGCTTAACTTCGCGGTCCACAGATACGCAGTATTTT
>NA|TRBV7-6|NA|TRBJ1-6
CASSLAFNSPLHF
TGTGCCAGCAGCTTAGCCTTTAATTCACCCCTCCACTTT
>NA|TRBV5-1|TRBD2|TRBJ2-7
CASSLYRTSGTYEQYF
TGCGCCAGCAGCTTGTATCGGACTAGCGGTACCTACGAGCAGTACTTC
>many|TRBV9|NA|TRBJ2-7
CASNEFGGVYEQYF
TGTGCCAGCAACGAATTTGGCGGGGTCTACGAGCAGTACTTC
>many|TRBV7-9|NA|TRBJ2-2
CASSRPRAGELFF
TGTGCCAGCAGTCGGCCCAGGGCCGGGGAGCTGTTTTTT
>NA|TRBV10-2|NA|TRBJ2-7
CATVGGLSYEQYF
TGCGCCACCGTCGGGGGCCTCTCCTACGAGCAGTACTTC
>NA|TRBV6-2/TRBV6-3|NA|TRBJ1-3
CASSITWTAGSGNTIYF
TGTGCCAGCAGTATTACCTGGACAGCCGGCTCTGGAAACACCATATATTTT
>few|TRBV7-8|TRBD1|TRBJ2-2
CASSLRQGVVGELFF
TGTGCCAGCAGCTTAAGGCAGGGGGTAGTCGGGGAGCTGTTTTTT
>few|TRBV5-6|NA|TRBJ2-1
CASSLARLVLLSEQFF
TGTGCCAGCAGCTTGGCTCGACTAGTGCTGCTTTCTGAGCAGTTCTTC
>NA|TRBV5-1|TRBD2|TRBJ2-1
CASSRDYLYNEQFF
TGCGCCAGCAGCAGGGACTACCTCTACAATGAGCAGTTCTTC
>many|TRBV30|NA|TRBJ2-6
CAWSKSKGYSGANVLTF
TGTGCCTGGAGCAAAAGTAAGGGCTATTCTGGGGCCAACGTCCTGACTTTC
>NA|TRBV5-5|TRBD2|TRBJ2-1
CASIYGGVLNEQFF
TGTGCCAGTATCTACGGGGGGGTTCTCAATGAGCAGTTCTTC
>NA|TRBV7-8|TRBD2|TRBJ2-1
CASSPWTSGSDEQFF
TGTGCCAGCAGCCCCTGGACTAGCGGGAGCGATGAGCAGTTCTTC
>NA|TRBV9|TRBD1|TRBJ1-2
CASSPQGTANYGYTF
TGTGCCAGCAGCCCACAAGGGACAGCGAACTATGGCTACACCTTC
>few|TRBV7-2|TRBD2|TRBJ2-2
CASSHRRAGGPGELFF
TGTGCCAGCAGTCATCGCAGAGCGGGGGGGCCCGGGGAGCTGTTTTTT
>few|TRBV24-1|NA|TRBJ2-5
CATSTGTGFQETQYF
TGTGCCACCAGTACTGGAACGGGCTTCCAAGAGACCCAGTACTTC
>many|TRBV25-1|TRBD2|TRBJ2-1
CASSDDMTSGYYNEQFF
TGTGCCAGCAGTGACGATATGACTAGCGGTTATTACAATGAGCAGTTCTTC
>NA|TRBV3-1|TRBD1|TRBJ2-7
CASSRGTGRYEQYF
TGTGCCAGCAGCCGTGGGACAGGGAGATACGAGCAGTACTTC
>few|TRBV19|NA|TRBJ2-5
CASRYRPQETQYF
TGTGCCAGTAGATATCGACCACAAGAGACCCAGTACTTC
>NA|TRBV5-1|NA|TRBJ2-5
CASSPWGAGGGETQYF
TGCGCCAGCAGCCCCTGGGGGGCCGGGGGTGGAGAGACCCAGTACTTC
>NA|TRBV7-9|TRBD2|TRBJ2-5
CASSLGGRAEKTQYF
TGTGCCAGCAGCTTAGGCGGGAGGGCCGAGAAGACCCAGTACTTC
>NA|TRBV5-1|NA|TRBJ1-4
CASSEGSVGEKLFF
TGCGCCAGCAGCGAGGGGAGTGTAGGTGAAAAACTGTTTTTT
>NA|TRBV4-3|NA|TRBJ2-3
CASSQDGGADGYSTDTQYF
TGCGCCAGCAGCCAAGATGGTGGAGCGGACGGATATAGCACAGATACGCAGTATTTT
>NA|TRBV6-2/TRBV6-3|NA|TRBJ1-5
CASSYVPGTQPQHF
TGTGCCAGCAGTTACGTCCCAGGGACGCAGCCCCAGCATTTT
>NA|TRBV28|NA|TRBJ2-1
CASSFGRGPNNEQFF
TGTGCCAGCAGTTTTGGGCGGGGGCCCAACAATGAGCAGTTCTTC
>few|TRBV7-2|TRBD2|TRBJ2-7
CASSQGGLAIGSYEQYF
TGTGCCAGCAGCCAAGGTGGACTAGCGATCGGGAGCTACGAGCAGTACTTC
>NA|TRBV7-8|NA|TRBJ2-3
CASSLVGVGSEADTQYF
TGTGCCAGCAGCTTAGTGGGGGTGGGCTCCGAGGCAGATACGCAGTATTTT
>once|TRBV24-1|TRBD2|TRBJ2-1
CATSETLAGDSNEQFF
TGTGCCACCAGTGAGACACTAGCGGGAGATTCTAATGAGCAGTTCTTC
>few|TRBV7-2|NA|TRBJ2-5
CASSLALNKETQYF
TGTGCCAGCAGCTTAGCGTTAAATAAAGAGACCCAGTACTTC
>many|TRBV7-2|NA|TRBJ1-1
CASSTGTYTEAFF
TGTGCCAGCAGTACAGGGACCTACACTGAAGCTTTCTTT
>NA|TRBV20-1|NA|TRBJ1-4
CSASGDGGLFF
TGCAGTGCTAGTGGCGATGGGGGGCTGTTTTTT
>few|TRBV12-3/TRBV12-4|TRBD2|TRBJ2-3
CASSKREGPPDTQYF
TGTGCCAGCAGCAAGCGGGAGGGCCCGCCAGATACGCAGTATTTT